This TCR beta chain derives from a study of cytomegalovirus exposure and HLA in healthy donors. Study observations and caveats: After further analysis at a later stage, some 15,000 TCR beta sequences were associated with HLA alleles at 0.05 false discovery rate. Among TCR sequences, most were rare, though some public TCRs appeared in many donors.

Both 60 Vbeta primers and 13 Jbeta primers went into the PCR. The assay was immunoSEQ multiplex PCR, and TCRdb's table has in-frame clones only and misses some. The top ten clones hold over 7% of a sample with under 130,000 clones, 60% to 85% of them seen once. This clone was seen more than once but under ten times. Its antigen is not known. This CDR3 spans 15 amino acids. CDR1 SEHNR and CDR2 FQNEAQ come from the germline V gene (reference sequence). Trimming took off 4 bases at V and 0 bases at J, with 10 bases between the two ends. The genes are TRBV7-9 and TRBJ2-1; D remains unclear. Specimen: PBMCs. The TCR was taken from a middle-aged woman in good health and CMV-seropositive. For the CDR3, the DNA is TGTGCCAGCAGCTCTCTGACTGTCTCCTACAATGAGCAGTTCTTC. Protein sequence: CASSSLTVSYNEQFF.